This record covers a single TCR beta chain. In TCRdb, the RT-PCR reads were re-called with MiXCR into one record per CDR3 protein. The table records fewer than 800,000 distinct CDR3 sequences, 11% to 15% of them present only once. V lost 4 bases, J lost 4 bases, and 5 bases stayed unmatched. The CDR3 is made up of 16 amino acids. Germline loops: CDR1 SGHVS, CDR2 FQNEAQ. This clonotype originated in a female donor in good health, serving as a healthy control. The sample comprised memory CD4+ T cells from blood. The chain carries TRBV7-8 and TRBJ2-3, with TRBD2 matching over 13 bases. The CDR3 DNA sequence: TGTGCCAGCAGCTCCGCCGGGACTAGCGGGGCAGATACGCAGTATTTT. Its protein is CASSSAGTSGADTQYF.